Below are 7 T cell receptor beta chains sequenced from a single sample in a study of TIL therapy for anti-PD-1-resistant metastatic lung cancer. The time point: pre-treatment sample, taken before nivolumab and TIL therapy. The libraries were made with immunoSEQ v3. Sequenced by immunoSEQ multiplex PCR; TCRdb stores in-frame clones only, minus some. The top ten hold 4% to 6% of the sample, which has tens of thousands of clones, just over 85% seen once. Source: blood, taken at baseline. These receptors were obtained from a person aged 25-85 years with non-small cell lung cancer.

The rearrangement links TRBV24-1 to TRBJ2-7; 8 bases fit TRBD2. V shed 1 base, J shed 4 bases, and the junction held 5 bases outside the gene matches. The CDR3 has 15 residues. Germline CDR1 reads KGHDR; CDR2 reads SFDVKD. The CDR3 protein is CATSDLRGGRYEQYF. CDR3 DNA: TGTGCCACCAGTGATTTACGGGGGGGCCGGTACGAGCAGTACTTC.

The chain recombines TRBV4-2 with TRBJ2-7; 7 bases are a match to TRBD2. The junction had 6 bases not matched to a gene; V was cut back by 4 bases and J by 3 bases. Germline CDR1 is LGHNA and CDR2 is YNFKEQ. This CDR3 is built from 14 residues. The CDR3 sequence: CASSRTGGGYEQYF. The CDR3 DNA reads TGTGCCAGCAGCCGGACGGGGGGAGGCTACGAGCAGTACTTC.

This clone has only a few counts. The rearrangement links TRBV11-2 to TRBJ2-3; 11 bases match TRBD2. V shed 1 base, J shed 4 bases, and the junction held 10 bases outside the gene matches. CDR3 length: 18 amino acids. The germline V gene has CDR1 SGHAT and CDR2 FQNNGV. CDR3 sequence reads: CASSLVPASGRPSDTQYF. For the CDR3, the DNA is TGTGCCAGCAGCTTAGTTCCCGCTAGCGGGAGGCCCTCAGATACGCAGTATTTT.

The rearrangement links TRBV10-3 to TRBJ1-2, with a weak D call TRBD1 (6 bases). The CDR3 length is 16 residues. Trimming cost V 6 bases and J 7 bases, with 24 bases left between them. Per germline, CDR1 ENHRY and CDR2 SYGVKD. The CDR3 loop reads CAISPSFVTGTSGYTF. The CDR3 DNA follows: TGTGCCATCAGCCCTTCTTTTGTGACAGGTACTTCTGGCTACACCTTC.

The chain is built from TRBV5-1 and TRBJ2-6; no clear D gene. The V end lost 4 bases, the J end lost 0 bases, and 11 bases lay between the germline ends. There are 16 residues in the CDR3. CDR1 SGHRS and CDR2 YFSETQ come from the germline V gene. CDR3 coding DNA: TGCGCCAGCAGCCCCATGGCCGACTCTGGGGCCAACGTCCTGACTTTC. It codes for CASSPMADSGANVLTF.

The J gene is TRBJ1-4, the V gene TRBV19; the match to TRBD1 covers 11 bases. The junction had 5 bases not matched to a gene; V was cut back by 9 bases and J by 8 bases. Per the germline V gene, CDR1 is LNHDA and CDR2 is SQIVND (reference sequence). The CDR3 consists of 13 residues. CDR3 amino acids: CASRRTGGEKLFF. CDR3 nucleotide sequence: TGTGCCAGCCGTAGGACAGGGGGCGAAAAACTGTTTTTT. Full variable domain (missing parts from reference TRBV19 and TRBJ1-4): DGGITQSPKYLFRKEGQNVTLSCEQNLNHDAMYWYRQDPGQGLRLIYYSQIVNDFQKGDIAEGYSVSREKKESFPLTVTSAQKNPTAFYLCASRRTGGEKLFFGSGTQLSVL.

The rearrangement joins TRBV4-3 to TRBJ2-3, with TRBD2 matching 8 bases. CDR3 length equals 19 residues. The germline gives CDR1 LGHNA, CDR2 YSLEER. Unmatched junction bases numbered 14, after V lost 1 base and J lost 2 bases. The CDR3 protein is CASSQGIGTSSPYTDTQYF. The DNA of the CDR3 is TGCGCCAGCAGCCAAGGAATCGGGACTAGTAGCCCCTACACAGATACGCAGTATTTT.